The 28 T cell receptor beta chains given below trace back to one sample, sequenced in a study of regulatory T cells in long-lasting Graves disease. Time point in this sample: newly diagnosed GD, antithyroid drugs for less than 3 months. The authors made the TCR library using RNA they extracted from PBMCs. HTBI primers from iRepertoire and Arm-PCR of CDR3 regions yielded the TCR beta libraries. MiXCR, run by TCRdb on the multiplex PCR reads, gives a single entry per CDR3 protein. The sample carries some 350,000 distinct CDR3 sequences, roughly 16% recorded once. This sample was also put to use in a study of T cells in Graves' hyperthyroidism and ophthalmopathy.

Here the sequenced sample was peripheral blood mononuclear cells (PBMCs), taken at new diagnosis, from a patient treated with antithyroid drugs. These receptors all come from a woman aged 18-29 years with Graves disease.

On this clonotype itself: A read error may explain this, as a much larger clone is one base away. The chain recombines TRBV12-3 or TRBV12-4 with TRBJ2-5; D perhaps matches TRBD2 (5 bases). This CDR3 has 16 residues. As DNA, the CDR3 is TGTGCCAGCAGCCACCCCCGGGCGGGCTACCAAGAGGCCCAGTACTTC. It yields the protein CASSHPRAGYQEAQYF.

The gene calls are TRBV19 and TRBJ2-7; TRBD2 agrees at 11 bases. V trimming: 6 bases; J trimming: 5 bases; junction bases outside the gene matches: 3. Germline-derived CDR1 and CDR2 are LNHDA and SQIVND (reference sequence). CDR3 length: 13 residues. The DNA for the CDR3 is TGTGCCAGTAGCACACTAGCGGGAGACGAGCAGTACTTC. As protein: CASSTLAGDEQYF.

The V gene is TRBV6-2 or TRBV6-3, the J gene TRBJ2-2; D is perhaps TRBD2 (7 bases). Trimming removed 9 bases at V and 9 bases at J, with 20 bases between. Germline V lookup: CDR1 MNHEY, CDR2 SVGEGT. The length of the CDR3 is 14 residues. As DNA, the CDR3 is TGTGCCAGAGGGGGGGGGGCCGAAGGGAGGGAGCTGTTTTTT. It encodes CARGGGAEGRELFF.

This clonotype was counted a few times. The chain employs TRBV7-9 and TRBJ2-7; 10 bases line up with TRBD1. The CDR3 is 15 amino acids. The J segment lost 6 bases and the V segment lost 4 bases, leaving 9 bases of the junction unmatched. Looked up from germline, CDR1 is SEHNR and CDR2 is FQNEAQ (reference sequence). The CDR3 loop reads CASSSPGQGPLEQYF. The CDR3, as DNA: TGTGCCAGCAGCTCACCGGGACAGGGGCCCCTCGAGCAGTACTTC.

The chain recombines TRBV7-9 with TRBJ2-1; TRBD2 might be the D (5 bases). Germline V gene lookup returns CDR1 SEHNR and CDR2 FQNEAQ (reference sequence). The CDR3 covers 15 residues. V lost 1 base, J lost 2 bases, and 9 bases lay in between. As DNA, the CDR3 is TGTGCCAGCAGCTTAGAAGGACTCCCCTACAATGAGCAGTTCTTC. Translated: CASSLEGLPYNEQFF.

The chain recombines TRBV7-9 with TRBJ1-2; 12 nucleotides agree with TRBD1. The CDR3 runs 17 residues. J was trimmed by 3 bases and V by 1 base; bases with no gene match: 6. CDR1 and CDR2 (germline): SEHNR, FQNEAQ (reference sequence). DNA of the CDR3: TGTGCCAGCAGCTTAGTTAACCGGGACAGGGGGCACTATGGCTACACCTTC. Translating it yields CASSLVNRDRGHYGYTF.

As for this clonotype: This may be a read error, as it is one base from a much larger clone. Because it lacks the conserved phenylalanine or tryptophan at the end, this CDR3 is likely a read error. The chain has TRBV6-2 or TRBV6-3 and TRBJ1-5; D gene ambiguous. Germline V gene data show CDR1 as MNHEY and CDR2 as SVGEGT. CDR3 length equals 16 residues. V was cut by 10 bases and J by 1 base, with 20 bases left in between. CDR3 DNA: TGTGCCACCGACCCGGGCCTACTCACGAGCAATCAGCCCCAGCATTCT. Its translation is CATDPGLLTSNQPQHS.

Only a few counts were recorded for this clonotype. J is TRBJ2-3 and V is TRBV14; 10 nucleotides align to TRBD2. The J call could be wrong; TRBJ2-5 is a better fit for the DNA end. This CDR3 comprises 16 residues. Germline V lookup: CDR1 SGHDN, CDR2 FVKESK. This chain's CDR3 is CASSQLASGSVETQYF. Written as DNA, the CDR3 is TGTGCCAGCAGCCAGTTGGCTAGCGGGAGCGTGGAGACCCAGTACTTC.

This clonotype was detected many times. The rearrangement links TRBV18 to TRBJ2-2; 9 nucleotides agree with TRBD2. Germline V gene data show CDR1 as KGHSH and CDR2 as LQKENI. This CDR3 is built from 15 residues. With 3 bases clipped from V and 6 bases from J, the junction kept 5 bases outside the gene matches. DNA for the CDR3: TGTGCCAGCTCACCGACCCTAGCGGGACCCGGGGAGCTGTTTTTT. This encodes CASSPTLAGPGELFF.

This clonotype was found a few times. Because the CDR3 is missing its conserved closing phenylalanine or tryptophan, this is likely a read error. Because the CDR3's place on the DNA is in doubt, the DNA is left out and the CDR3 is given as listed by TCRdb. J is TRBJ1-2 and V is TRBV13; no DNA check was done on the table's D call, TRBD1. In germline, CDR1 is PRHDT, CDR2 FYEKMQ (reference sequence). The CDR3 has 12 amino acids, counting both end residues. The CDR3 reads CASSLEQGEAGV.

In nucleotides, the CDR3 is TGCAGTGTCGGGACAGGGGGCACCTTAGCCAAAAACATTCAGTACTTC. This encodes CSVGTGGTLAKNIQYF. The chain uses TRBV20-1 and TRBJ2-4, with 12 bases identical to TRBD1. V lost 7 bases to trimming and J lost 0 bases; unmatched junction nucleotides: 7. The CDR3 loop spans 16 amino acids. Germline lookup yields CDR1 DFQATT and CDR2 SNEGSKA (reference sequence).

The chain recombines TRBV15 with TRBJ1-5; 8 nucleotides line up with TRBD1. The germline gives CDR1 LNHNV, CDR2 YYDKDF (reference sequence). The CDR3 extends over 17 amino acids. The trim removed 0 bases at V and 5 bases at J, leaving 9 bases unmatched. CDR3 region: CATSRDWGGQVHQPQHF. The CDR3 DNA follows: TGTGCCACCAGCAGAGATTGGGGGGGACAGGTTCATCAGCCCCAGCATTTT.

This clonotype showed up just a few times. Sequence at one end of the junction differs from germline and may be a read error. The rearrangement links TRBV5-1 to TRBJ2-7, with D perhaps matching TRBD2 (7 bases). The CDR3 is 15 residues long. Germline V lookup: CDR1 SGHRS, CDR2 YFSETQ. The CDR3 is CASSLSGTTSYEQYF. Written as DNA, the CDR3 is TGTGCCAGCAGCTTGAGCGGGACAACTTCCTACGAGCAGTACTTC.

The CDR3 coding sequence is TGTGCCAGCAGCTCCATTAGCGGGAGCTCCCCCCCCAATGAGCAGTTCTTC. Translated: CASSSISGSSPPNEQFF. The chain employs TRBV7-9 and TRBJ2-1; 9 bases map to TRBD2. This CDR3 is 17 amino acids long. V dropped 4 bases and J dropped 6; count of bases not matched to a gene: 13. Per germline, CDR1 SEHNR and CDR2 FQNEAQ (reference sequence).

This clonotype appeared many times. V is TRBV7-3 and J is TRBJ2-3, with D perhaps TRBD1 (5 bases). V dropped 0 bases and J dropped 6 bases, with 10 bases sitting between them. This CDR3 contains 14 residues. Germline CDR1 and CDR2: SGHTA and FQGTGA. This CDR3 reads CASSLTGASDTQYF. CDR3 DNA: TGTGCCAGCAGCTTAACAGGGGCCTCTGATACGCAGTATTTT.

In its sample, this clonotype was seen a few times. The conserved closing phenylalanine or tryptophan is absent in this CDR3, likely reflecting a read error. The V call is TRBV5-1, the J call TRBJ2-1, with a possible D match to TRBD2 (5 bases). The CDR3 consists of 16 residues. In germline, CDR1 is SGHRS, CDR2 YFSETQ. CDR3 nucleotides: TGTGCCAGCAGCTTGGGCGGGTATGGTTCCTACAATGAGCAGTTCCTC. It codes for CASSLGGYGSYNEQFL.

This clonotype was counted ten times or more. CDR3 bases: TGCAGTGTGTCTGGGATTGATGAAAAACTGTTTTTT. Translation gives CSVSGIDEKLFF. This chain joins TRBV20-1 and TRBJ1-4; D gene ambiguous. The germline V and J ends were trimmed by 7 bases and 6 bases, with 12 bases remaining between them. The germline V gene encodes CDR1 DFQATT and CDR2 SNEGSKA (reference sequence). CDR3 length: 12 amino acids.

This clonotype has a count of ten or more. The rearrangement links TRBV6-1 to TRBJ2-5; D gene unclear. V was trimmed by 7 bases and J by 2 bases, leaving 11 bases between them. Germline V CDR1 and CDR2: MNHNS, SASEGT. The CDR3 has 13 residues. The CDR3 DNA is TGTGCCAGCAATCGGCAGTTTCAAGAGACCCAGTACTTC. Residues: CASNRQFQETQYF.

Ten or more counts support this clonotype. The gene calls are TRBV7-8 and TRBJ1-1; 10 positions match TRBD1. The CDR3 consists of 18 residues. Trimming took 3 bases from V and 2 from J; bases not matched to a gene: 12. Germline-derived CDR1 and CDR2 are SGHVS and FQNEAQ. The CDR3 loop reads CASSFYYDRGRLNTEAFF. The CDR3 region has the DNA TGTGCCAGCAGCTTTTATTACGACAGGGGGCGACTCAACACTGAAGCTTTCTTT.

The rearrangement joins TRBV7-8 to TRBJ2-1; a weak D match, TRBD2 (6 bases). Trimming stripped 0 bases from V and 10 bases from J, with 16 bases between. The CDR3 runs 15 residues. Germline-derived CDR1 and CDR2 are SGHVS and FQNEAQ. The CDR3 reads CASSLARDRPGEQFF. The CDR3 coding sequence is TGTGCCAGCAGCTTAGCGCGGGATCGGCCGGGGGAGCAGTTCTTC.

CDR3 residues: CASSFSGGTPNEQFF. DNA for the CDR3: TGTGCCAGCAGTTTTAGCGGGGGGACTCCCAATGAGCAGTTCTTC. The chain employs TRBV2 and TRBJ2-1, with 10 bases matching TRBD2. Trimming at V came to 5 bases and at J to 6 bases, leaving 7 bases not matched to a gene. This CDR3 contains 15 residues. In germline, CDR1 is SNHLY, CDR2 FYNNEI.

This clonotype occurred many times. V gene TRBV5-6 combines with J gene TRBJ2-7; D might be TRBD2 (7 bases). V gave up 6 bases and J gave up 9 bases, with 22 bases separating them. The CDR3 is 14 residues long. CDR1 is SGHDT and CDR2 is YYEEEE in the germline V gene. The CDR3 sequence: CASTKGRGAEGQYF. CDR3 sequence (DNA): TGTGCCAGCACCAAGGGTCGGGGGGCAGAGGGGCAGTACTTC. Complete variable domain (other parts from reference TRBV5-6 and TRBJ2-7): DAGVTQSPTHLIKTRGQQVTLRCSPKSGHDTVSWYQQALGQGPQFIFQYYEEEERQRGNFPDRFSGHQFPNYSSELNVNALLLGDSALYLCASTKGRGAEGQYFGPGTRLTVT.

V is TRBV4-2 and J is TRBJ1-2, with a weak D call TRBD1 (5 bases). Trimming removed 1 base at V and 6 bases at J, with 12 bases between. This CDR3 spans 14 amino acids. CDR1 and CDR2 from the germline V gene are LGHNA and YNFKEQ. The CDR3 reads CASSQVGTENGYTF. CDR3 coding DNA: TGTGCCAGCAGCCAAGTAGGGACGGAAAATGGCTACACCTTC.

V usage is TRBV29-1 and J usage is TRBJ2-1, with D hard to call. CDR1 is SQVTM, CDR2 ANQGSEA, per germline. V lost 7 bases and J lost 13, with 14 bases in between. CDR3 size: 10 residues. The CDR3 DNA reads TGCAGCGCCGACGCGAGCAGCCAGTTCTTC. It is translated as CSADASSQFF.

On this clonotype itself: Sequence at one end of the junction differs from germline and may be a read error. This chain uses TRBV3-1 with TRBJ1-1; no clear D gene. The CDR3 sequence is 15 residues long. Germline CDR1 is LGHDT and CDR2 is YNNKEL (reference sequence). The CDR3 nucleotides read TGTGCCAGGAGGCGGTGGGAAGGGTTGAACACTGAAGGTTTCTTT. Protein product: CARRRWEGLNTEGFF.

A few counts support this clonotype. J is TRBJ2-3 and V is TRBV7-9, with D perhaps TRBD2 (5 bases). The length of the CDR3 is 12 residues. The germline V and J ends were trimmed by 5 bases and 8 bases, with 11 bases remaining between them. Germline V gene sequence: CDR1 SEHNR, CDR2 FQNEAQ (reference sequence). The DNA of the CDR3 is TGTGCCAGCAGCCTCGGACTCGGTACGCAGTATTTT. It encodes CASSLGLGTQYF.

The rearrangement links TRBV10-1 to TRBJ2-7; D could derive from TRBD1 or TRBD2 (5 bases each). Per germline, CDR1 WNHNN and CDR2 SYGVQD (reference sequence). This CDR3 region has 16 residues. The ends were cut back, 2 bases at V and 0 bases at J, with 14 bases in the middle. The CDR3 sequence is CASSEGTSESSYEQYF. CDR3 coding DNA: TGCGCCAGCAGTGAGGGGACGTCAGAGAGCTCCTACGAGCAGTACTTC.

The table lists this clonotype with a few counts. The chain combines TRBV6-5 with TRBJ2-1; D remains ambiguous. Per germline, CDR1 MNHEY and CDR2 SVGAGI. This CDR3 comprises 12 residues. V gave up 2 bases and J gave up 9 bases, with 8 bases separating them. CDR3 loop: CASSYGDFEQFF. The CDR3, as DNA: TGTGCCAGCAGTTACGGAGACTTTGAGCAGTTCTTC.